A single sample gave rise to the 32 T cell receptor beta chains below, sequenced in a study of cytomegalovirus exposure and HLA in healthy donors. Amplification used 60 Vbeta primers and 13 Jbeta primers. Sequencing used immunoSEQ multiplex PCR; TCRdb keeps in-frame clones, though not all of them. The sample consists of around 150,000 clones, less than 9.5% of them appearing once. The sequencing input was PBMCs. The receptors come from a male donor in good health and CMV-seronegative.

In DNA, the CDR3 is TGTGCCAGCAGCTTAGGGGGACAGGGGGCGGCGGGTCAGCCCCAGCATTTT. Translating gives CASSLGGQGAAGQPQHF. J is TRBJ1-5 and V is TRBV7-8, with 12 bases that match TRBD1. Germline V gives CDR1 SGHVS, CDR2 FQNEAQ. The V segment lost 1 base and the J segment 6 bases; nucleotides outside the gene matches: 7. The CDR3 covers 17 residues.

The chain joins TRBV30 to TRBJ2-7, with 11 bases lining up with TRBD2. The CDR3 consists of 13 residues. Germline loops: CDR1 GTSNPN, CDR2 SVGIG (reference sequence). Trimming took 3 bases from V and 7 from J; bases not matched to a gene: 5. DNA of the CDR3: TGTGCCTGGAGACTAGCGGGAGCAGGGGAGCAGTACTTC. Amino acids: CAWRLAGAGEQYF.

This clone occurred a few times. The chain uses TRBV2 and TRBJ1-6, with 8 bases aligning to TRBD1. The CDR3 contains 14 residues. J was trimmed by 5 bases and V by 6 bases; bases with no gene match: 3. Germline CDR1 SNHLY, CDR2 FYNNEI. The CDR3, as DNA: TGTGCCAGCAGGCCGGACAGGGATAATTCACCCCTCCACTTT. It yields the protein CASRPDRDNSPLHF. Supplemented by reference TRBV2 and TRBJ1-6, the full variable domain reads EPEVTQTPSHQVTQMGQEVILRCVPISNHLYFYWYRQILGQKVEFLVSFYNNEISEKSEIFDDQFSVERPDGSNFTLKIRSTKLEDSAMYFCASRPDRDNSPLHFGNGTRLTVT.

This clone was counted a few times. V gene TRBV7-6 combines with J gene TRBJ1-3; TRBD1 is a possible D gene (6 bases). The germline CDR1 and CDR2 sequences are SGHVS and FNYEAQ. This CDR3 region has 16 residues. V was shortened by 1 base and J by 4 bases, with 14 bases between the two germline ends. This chain's CDR3 is CASSLGGGHSGNTIYF. CDR3 coding DNA: TGTGCCAGCAGCTTAGGCGGGGGACACTCCGGAAACACCATATATTTT.

The sample holds a few counts of this clone. V is TRBV19 and J is TRBJ2-7, with 8 bases that match TRBD1. This CDR3 spans 15 amino acids. Germline values: CDR1 LNHDA, CDR2 SQIVND (reference sequence). V lost 2 bases to trimming and J lost 5 bases; unmatched junction nucleotides: 8. For the CDR3, the DNA is TGTGCCAGTAGTATATTTGGACAGGGATACGACGAGCAGTACTTC. Its protein is CASSIFGQGYDEQYF.

This clone was recorded a few times. The gene calls are TRBV7-8 and TRBJ1-5; TRBD1 might be the D (6 bases). The germline CDR1 and CDR2 sequences are SGHVS and FQNEAQ. This CDR3 is 17 amino acids long. The V end lost 1 base, the J end lost 0 bases, and 13 bases lay between the germline ends. The CDR3 sequence: CASSLGTNRASNQPQHF. Written as DNA, the CDR3 is TGTGCCAGCAGCTTAGGAACCAACAGGGCTAGCAATCAGCCCCAGCATTTT.

This clone turned up a few times. The gene calls are TRBV28 and TRBJ1-2; D is possibly TRBD1 (6 bases). V gave up 2 bases and J gave up 4 bases, with 17 bases separating them. The CDR3 is 16 amino acids. Looked up from germline, CDR1 is MDHEN and CDR2 is SYDVKM. The CDR3 DNA reads as TGTGCCAGCAGTTTAGGGGGGGGGCGCCGGGGCTATGGCTACACCTTC. It specifies CASSLGGGRRGYGYTF.

A few counts support this clone. The chain joins TRBV7-6 to TRBJ2-5; a weak D match, TRBD1 (5 bases). Between the trimmed V and J ends, which lost 4 bases and 5 bases, there was a span of 14 bases. CDR1 SGHVS and CDR2 FNYEAQ come from the germline V gene. CDR3 size: 14 residues. In nucleotides, the CDR3 is TGTGCCAGCAGCTACCTCCGGGCAGGGGAGACCCAGTACTTC. Translating it yields CASSYLRAGETQYF.

This chain's CDR3 is CASSVYRDRAEAFF. DNA of the CDR3: TGTGCCAGCAGTGTGTACAGGGACCGGGCTGAAGCTTTCTTT. This sequence joins TRBV2 and TRBJ1-1; D is possibly TRBD1 (6 bases). The length of the CDR3 is 14 residues. In germline, CDR1 is SNHLY, CDR2 FYNNEI. With 4 bases removed from V and 6 bases from J, the gap between germline ends came to 15 bases.

The sample holds a few counts of this clone. This chain connects TRBV27 to TRBJ1-1; no reliable D call. Germline V lookup: CDR1 MNHEY, CDR2 SMNVEV (reference sequence). The CDR3 totals 14 residues. V lost 6 bases to trimming and J lost 4 bases, with 15 bases between them. CDR3: CASSRTVGSTEAFF. The CDR3 bases are TGTGCCAGCAGCCGGACCGTGGGGAGCACTGAAGCTTTCTTT.

This chain joins TRBV5-1 and TRBJ2-1, with 7 bases fitting TRBD2. The CDR3 has 13 amino acids. Looked up from germline, CDR1 is SGHRS and CDR2 is YFSETQ. J gave up 6 bases and V 2 bases, and 2 bases lay outside the gene matches. The CDR3 bases are TGCGCCAGCAGCTTTGGACTAGTCAATGAGCAGTTCTTC. It specifies CASSFGLVNEQFF.

The chain links TRBV10-3 to TRBJ1-4; D is unresolved. The CDR3 is 11 residues long. V dropped 6 bases and J dropped 12 bases, with 11 bases sitting between them. The germline CDR1 and CDR2 sequences are ENHRY and SYGVKD. The CDR3 nucleotides are TGTGCCATCAGCCCCGGGTCCCAACTGTTTTTT. It encodes CAISPGSQLFF.

This clone was seen more than once but under ten times. The V call is TRBV7-9, the J call TRBJ1-6; tentatively, D is TRBD1 (5 bases). The V and J ends lost 4 bases and 9 bases respectively, with 13 bases between them. Looked up from germline, CDR1 is SEHNR and CDR2 is FQNEAQ (reference sequence). The CDR3 spans 14 residues. The CDR3 DNA reads as TGTGCCAGCAGCTCCGGGACTGCAGTTTCACCCCTCCACTTT. It encodes CASSSGTAVSPLHF.

This clone appeared a few times. The rearrangement joins TRBV10-3 to TRBJ2-7, with 7 bases aligning to TRBD2. The trim removed 8 bases at V and 4 bases at J, leaving 5 bases unmatched. The V gene's germline CDR1 is ENHRY and CDR2 SYGVKD. CDR3 length: 12 residues. The CDR3 loop reads CAIHGEGYEQYF. The CDR3 nucleotides read TGTGCCATCCACGGGGAGGGGTACGAGCAGTACTTC.

The chain is built from TRBV28 and TRBJ1-2; no reliable D call. CDR1 and CDR2 (germline): MDHEN, SYDVKM. Between the trimmed V and J ends, which lost 5 bases and 6 bases, there was a span of 10 bases. CDR3 length: 12 residues. The CDR3 DNA reads as TGTGCCAGCAGTAGGAGGAGGGATGGCTACACCTTC. Translating it yields CASSRRRDGYTF.

J is TRBJ1-1 and V is TRBV5-8; tentative D call: TRBD1 (6 bases). The CDR3 extends over 14 amino acids. The V and J ends lost 2 bases and 1 base respectively, with 9 bases between them. Germline V lookup: CDR1 SGHTS, CDR2 YDEGEE. CDR3: CASSFGQPNTEAFF. CDR3 nucleotide sequence: TGTGCCAGCAGCTTCGGACAGCCGAACACTGAAGCTTTCTTT.

The V call is TRBV6-5, the J call TRBJ2-7, with unresolved D. Germline V CDR1 and CDR2: MNHEY, SVGAGI. The V end was cut by 0 bases, the J end by 0 bases, with 9 bases between. CDR3 length: 15 residues. CDR3 in DNA: TGTGCCAGCAGTTACTCGGCGGTTTTCTCCTACGAGCAGTACTTC. Translation gives CASSYSAVFSYEQYF.

This clone was recorded a few times. The chain couples TRBV5-6 to TRBJ2-2, with 7 bases aligning to TRBD1. The CDR3 has 15 residues. Germline V gene data show CDR1 as SGHDT and CDR2 as YYEEEE. With V trimmed by 4 bases and J by 5 bases, 8 bases remained unmatched. CDR3 region: CASSDTGVQTGELFF. DNA of the CDR3: TGTGCCAGCAGCGATACAGGGGTACAGACCGGGGAGCTGTTTTTT.

V gene TRBV7-2 combines with J gene TRBJ1-1; TRBD1 might be the D (5 bases). Trimming removed 3 bases at V and 6 bases at J, with 11 bases between. The CDR3 length is 13 residues. CDR1 and CDR2 from the germline V gene are SGHTA and FQGNSA. CDR3 amino acids: CASSFSGFSEAFF. The DNA for the CDR3 is TGTGCCAGCAGCTTCTCAGGGTTCTCTGAAGCTTTCTTT.

This chain connects TRBV19 to TRBJ1-5; 7 bases are a match to TRBD1. With V trimmed by 4 bases and J by 3 bases, 6 bases remained unmatched. This CDR3 is built from 15 residues. In germline, CDR1 is LNHDA, CDR2 SQIVND (reference sequence). The CDR3 region is CASSKQQGHNQPQHF. CDR3 DNA sequence: TGTGCCAGTAGTAAACAACAGGGGCACAATCAGCCCCAGCATTTT.

This clone occurred a few times. The V and J genes are TRBV5-1 and TRBJ2-5; D is uncertain. Near its end, the DNA agrees better with TRBJ2-7, so the J call may be wrong. The CDR3 runs 15 residues. Germline assignment: CDR1 SGHRS and CDR2 YFSETQ. This CDR3 is CASSFSLSPYYEQYF. In DNA form, the CDR3 reads TGCGCCAGCAGCTTTTCCCTGAGCCCCTACTACGAGCAGTACTTC.

This clone was counted between two and nine times. The chain recombines TRBV5-1 with TRBJ1-5, with 11 bases aligning to TRBD1. The germline V gene encodes CDR1 SGHRS and CDR2 YFSETQ. The CDR3 runs to 17 residues. The junction had 12 bases not matched to a gene; V was cut back by 0 bases and J by 10 bases. Here the CDR3 DNA reads TGCGCCAGCAGCTTGGACGGACAGGGGGCCACCTCCTCCCCCCAGCATTTT. Protein: CASSLDGQGATSSPQHF.

This clone was found a few times. The chain uses TRBV7-9 and TRBJ2-7; 8 nucleotides match TRBD1. V lost 6 bases and J lost 7; bases outside the gene matches: 8. Per the germline V gene, CDR1 is SEHNR and CDR2 is FQNEAQ (reference sequence). This CDR3 comprises 13 residues. The CDR3 nucleotides read TGTGCCAGCAGAGAGAGACAGGGGCGAGAGCAGTACTTC. Translation gives CASRERQGREQYF.

A few counts support this clone. The chain joins TRBV19 to TRBJ1-5; D remains unclear. CDR1 is LNHDA, CDR2 SQIVND, per germline (reference sequence). V shed 2 bases and J shed 7 bases, with 15 bases lying between them. The CDR3 totals 15 residues. CDR3 coding DNA: TGTGCCAGTAGTATAAGAGATAGGTCGGAGCAGCCCCAGCATTTT. The encoded protein is CASSIRDRSEQPQHF. Full variable domain (outside the CDR3, taken from reference TRBV19 and TRBJ1-5): DGGITQSPKYLFRKEGQNVTLSCEQNLNHDAMYWYRQDPGQGLRLIYYSQIVNDFQKGDIAEGYSVSREKKESFPLTVTSAQKNPTAFYLCASSIRDRSEQPQHFGDGTRLSIL.

CDR3 protein: CASSPVTGGRGETQYF. CDR3 bases: TGTGCCAGCTCTCCGGTAACAGGGGGCCGGGGAGAGACCCAGTACTTC. The V gene is TRBV18, the J gene TRBJ2-5; TRBD1 matches 9 bases. Germline-derived CDR1 and CDR2 are KGHSH and LQKENI. V lost 6 bases to trimming and J lost 4 bases; unmatched junction nucleotides: 12. The CDR3 covers 16 residues. The full variable domain, completed using reference TRBV18 and TRBJ2-5, is NAGVMQNPRHLVRRRGQEARLRCSPMKGHSHVYWYRQLPEEGLKFMVYLQKENIIDESGMPKERFSAEFPKEGPSILRIQQVVRGDSAAYFCASSPVTGGRGETQYFGPGTRLLVL.

The J gene is TRBJ1-1, the V gene TRBV4-2; no clear D. From germline, CDR1 is LGHNA and CDR2 YNFKEQ. Trimming shortened V by 0 bases and J by 2 bases, and 10 bases separated the two germline ends. The length of the CDR3 is 15 residues. The CDR3 DNA follows: TGTGCCAGCAGCCAAGATGGGCAGAGAAACACTGAAGCTTTCTTT. Translating it yields CASSQDGQRNTEAFF.

This clone was counted a few times. V and J are TRBV7-3 and TRBJ1-1, with D possibly TRBD1 on 6 matching bases. Per germline, CDR1 SGHTA and CDR2 FQGTGA. The CDR3 totals 17 residues. V gave up 0 bases and J gave up 4 bases, with 18 bases separating them. CDR3 amino acids: CASSLTGGGGGLTEAFF. The CDR3 DNA sequence: TGTGCCAGCAGCTTAACGGGTGGGGGGGGCGGCCTCACTGAAGCTTTCTTT.

This clone appeared a few times. The chain employs TRBV28 and TRBJ2-7, with D tentatively TRBD1 (6 bases). V was shortened by 4 bases and J by 1 base, with 14 bases between the two germline ends. The length of the CDR3 is 15 residues. Germline V gene data show CDR1 as MDHEN and CDR2 as SYDVKM. This chain's CDR3 is CASSSTRDISYEQYF. The CDR3 DNA is TGTGCCAGCAGTTCTACTCGGGACATTTCCTACGAGCAGTACTTC.

This clone was detected a few times. This sequence joins TRBV6-1 and TRBJ1-1; D possibly corresponds to TRBD1 (6 bases). Germline V CDR1 and CDR2: MNHNS, SASEGT. With 11 bases removed from V and 0 bases from J, the gap between germline ends came to 13 bases. CDR3 length: 13 residues. CDR3 protein: CAGRGDLNTEAFF. The CDR3 DNA is TGTGCCGGGAGGGGGGACCTGAACACTGAAGCTTTCTTT.

This clone has just a few counts. Germline and junction disagree at one end, which may indicate a read error. V gene TRBV7-7 combines with J gene TRBJ2-5; 8 bases fit TRBD2. Germline values: CDR1 SSHAT, CDR2 FNYEAQ (reference sequence). CDR3 length: 17 amino acids. The CDR3 loop is CASSLGIGGGPQETQYF. CDR3 sequence (DNA): TGTGCTAGCAGCTTAGGAATTGGCGGGGGGCCCCAAGAGACCCAGTACTTC.

This clone has a handful of counts. This sequence joins TRBV6-1 and TRBJ1-4; 9 bases agree with TRBD1. The CDR3 loop spans 14 amino acids. The V gene's germline CDR1 is MNHNS and CDR2 SASEGT. V shed 3 bases, J shed 8 bases, and the junction held 4 bases outside the gene matches. The CDR3 loop is CASSEWTGEEKLFF. The CDR3 region has the DNA TGTGCCAGCAGTGAGTGGACAGGGGAGGAAAAACTGTTTTTT.

This chain joins TRBV30 and TRBJ2-2; 8 bases fit TRBD2. This CDR3 has 16 amino acids. Looked up from germline, CDR1 is GTSNPN and CDR2 is SVGIG (reference sequence). V shed 1 base and J 2 bases; nucleotides not matched to a gene: 6. This CDR3 is CAWSAKTSVNTGELFF. CDR3 sequence (DNA): TGTGCCTGGAGTGCGAAGACTAGCGTTAACACCGGGGAGCTGTTTTTT.